One and the same sample provided the 19 T cell receptor beta chains below, sequenced in a study of regulatory T cells in long-lasting Graves disease. The time point here: persistent/refractory GD, antithyroid drugs over 5 years with positive TRAb. RNA isolated from PBMCs was used to make the TCR library. For TCR beta, libraries came from iRepertoire HTBI primers and Arm-PCR of CDR3 regions. TCRdb independently ran MiXCR on the multiplex PCR reads; one entry per CDR3 protein. Found here are 430,000 or so distinct CDR3 sequences, around a fifth of them singletons; the top ten hold roughly 13%. The sequencing used peripheral blood mononuclear cells (PBMCs), collected when the disease was refractory, from a patient treated with antithyroid drugs. These TCRs come from a female donor with Graves disease.

This clonotype was detected ten times or more. The chain couples TRBV3-1 to TRBJ2-2; no clear D gene. Germline V gene lookup returns CDR1 LGHDT and CDR2 YNNKEL (reference sequence). This CDR3 has 13 amino acids. The germline V and J ends were trimmed by 3 bases and 3 bases, with 5 bases remaining between them. The DNA for the CDR3 is TGTGCCAGCAGCCAGGGCCACACCGGGGAGCTGTTTTTT. Translation gives CASSQGHTGELFF. Drawing the rest from reference TRBV3-1 and TRBJ2-2, the complete variable domain is DTAVSQTPKYLVTQMGNDKSIKCEQNLGHDTMYWYKQDSKKFLKIMFSYNNKELIINETVPNRFSPKSPDKAHLNLHINSLELGDSAVYFCASSQGHTGELFFGEGSRLTVL.

The chain carries TRBV5-1 and TRBJ1-1; 11 bases align to TRBD1. Germline V CDR1 and CDR2: SGHRS, YFSETQ. Trimming removed 3 bases from V and 4 bases from J; junction bases left unmatched: 14. The CDR3 loop spans 18 amino acids. DNA for the CDR3: TGCGCCAGCAGCTGGAGGTCCTGGGACAGGGGGTGTTGCACTGAAGCTTTCTTT. This sequence encodes CASSWRSWDRGCCTEAFF. The entire variable domain, with the rest obtained from reference TRBV5-1 and TRBJ1-1, is as follows: KAGVTQTPRYLIKTRGQQVTLSCSPISGHRSVSWYQQTPGQGLQFLFEYFSETQRNKGNFPGRFSGRQFSNSRSEMNVSTLELGDSALYLCASSWRSWDRGCCTEAFFGQGTRLTVV.

The sample holds many counts of this clonotype. The rearrangement links TRBV6-1 to TRBJ2-7, with D hard to call. The CDR3 is made up of 15 amino acids. Per germline, CDR1 MNHNS and CDR2 SASEGT. Trimming shortened V by 6 bases and J by 2 bases, and 17 bases separated the two germline ends. The CDR3 DNA reads TGTGCCAGCAGACGAATGGGAATAGGCCCCTACGAGCAGTACTTC. Translating gives CASRRMGIGPYEQYF.

The table lists this clonotype with many counts. The genes are TRBV12-5 and TRBJ2-5; TRBD2 might be the D (6 bases). CDR1 LGHNT and CDR2 FRNRAP come from the germline V gene. Trimming cost V 1 base and J 5 bases, with 11 bases left between them. This CDR3 has 14 amino acids. CDR3 in amino acids: CASGLDSRGETQYF. The CDR3 DNA sequence: TGTGCTAGTGGTTTGGACAGCCGGGGGGAGACCCAGTACTTC.

This clonotype was picked up a small number of times. The chain combines TRBV20-1 with TRBJ2-7, with 9 nucleotides matching TRBD1. The CDR3 covers 13 residues. J was trimmed by 6 bases and V by 5 bases; bases with no gene match: 8. Germline-derived CDR1 and CDR2 are DFQATT and SNEGSKA (reference sequence). In DNA, the CDR3 is TGCAGTGCTGTCAAGGGACAGGGCGGCGAGCAGTACTTC. Its translation is CSAVKGQGGEQYF.

This clonotype was counted only a few times. This chain uses TRBV6-9 with TRBJ1-2; D remains unclear. From germline, CDR1 is MNHGY and CDR2 SVAAGI. The CDR3 length is 13 residues. V gave up 4 bases and J gave up 4 bases, with 10 bases separating them. CDR3 sequence: CASSSRKLYGYTF. As DNA, the CDR3 is TGTGCCAGCAGTTCCAGGAAGCTCTATGGCTACACCTTC.

This clonotype was seen more than once but under ten times. The chain joins TRBV7-9 to TRBJ1-1; D is undetermined. V shed 3 bases and J shed 0 bases, with 8 bases lying between them. Germline CDR1 and CDR2: SEHNR and FQNEAQ (reference sequence). The CDR3 has 14 amino acids. The CDR3 sequence is CASSFFRMNTEAFF. In DNA form, the CDR3 reads TGTGCCAGCAGCTTTTTCAGAATGAACACTGAAGCTTTCTTT.

Ten or more counts support this clonotype. This chain connects TRBV12-3 or TRBV12-4 to TRBJ2-7; D gene uncertain. The CDR3 has 12 amino acids. Trimming removed 1 base from V and 6 bases from J, with 7 bases in between. The DNA for the CDR3 is TGTGCCAGCAGTTTAGGAGAATCCGAGCAGTACTTC. Translated: CASSLGESEQYF.

This clonotype turned up a few times. The rearrangement uses TRBV6-1 and TRBJ1-1, with TRBD1 matching over 8 bases. Germline values: CDR1 MNHNS, CDR2 SASEGT. The CDR3 is 15 amino acids. Trimming cost V 11 bases and J 5 bases; bases outside gene matches: 16. The CDR3, as DNA: TGTGCCTCCGACCGCTCGGACAGGGTGGGAACTGAAGCTTTCTTT. This translates into CASDRSDRVGTEAFF.

This clonotype was seen at least ten times. The chain couples TRBV2 to TRBJ1-2; TRBD1 agrees at 11 bases. Germline V gives CDR1 SNHLY, CDR2 FYNNEI. CDR3 length: 15 amino acids. For the CDR3, the DNA is TGTGCTACCAGGCGGACAGGGGGCGAGAGCTATGGCTACACCTTC. Amino acids: CATRRTGGESYGYTF.

This clonotype has a count of ten or more. The chain has TRBV12-3 or TRBV12-4 and TRBJ2-7; the D gene is possibly TRBD1 (5 bases). The CDR3 is 15 amino acids. Deletions cut 6 bases from V and 0 bases from J, with 15 bases between. The CDR3 region has the DNA TGTGCCAGCAGCCCCGACAGCTCCCCCTCCTACGAGCAGTACTTC. As protein: CASSPDSSPSYEQYF.

Ten or more counts support this clonotype. The V gene is TRBV11-2, the J gene TRBJ2-7; the D is unclear. V lost 5 bases and J lost 3, with 17 bases in between. The CDR3 contains 15 residues. Germline CDR1 reads SGHAT; CDR2 reads FQNNGV. The CDR3 loop reads CASSESLGPSYEQYF. CDR3 coding DNA: TGTGCCAGCAGCGAGTCCCTTGGACCAAGCTACGAGCAGTACTTC.

Comment on this clonotype: A junction end diverges from the germline sequence, so it may reflect a read error. This chain links TRBV20-1 with TRBJ1-4; D is unresolved. This CDR3 is 14 amino acids long. In germline, CDR1 is DFQATT, CDR2 SNEGSKA (reference sequence). CDR3 residues: CSAVSGHSNGKLFF. CDR3 sequence (DNA): TGCAGTGCGGTCAGTGGTCACTCCAATGGAAAACTGTTTTTT.

This clonotype has more than one count but fewer than ten. The chain is built from TRBV9 and TRBJ2-7, with D unclear. The CDR3 extends over 13 amino acids. V lost 3 bases and J lost 3, with 10 bases in between. Germline V gene lookup returns CDR1 SGDLS and CDR2 YYNGEE. DNA of the CDR3: TGTGCCAGCAGCGCGCGAGTGGGCTACGAGCAGTACTTC. Translated, it gives CASSARVGYEQYF.

In its sample, this clonotype was seen a few times. The chain couples TRBV29-1 to TRBJ2-7; TRBD1 matches at 9 bases. The junction had 9 bases not matched to a gene; V was cut back by 7 bases and J by 8 bases. CDR3 length: 12 residues. Germline V CDR1 and CDR2: SQVTM, ANQGSEA. The CDR3 loop reads CSASGTGYQQYF. In DNA, the CDR3 is TGCAGCGCGTCCGGGACAGGGTATCAGCAGTACTTC.

There are a few counts of this clonotype. The chain is built from TRBV5-1 and TRBJ1-1; 7 bases map to TRBD1. From germline, CDR1 is SGHRS and CDR2 YFSETQ. The CDR3 runs to 15 residues. Trimming removed 4 bases from V and 5 bases from J; junction bases left unmatched: 11. The CDR3 region is CASSLDGTGVTEAFF. In DNA, the CDR3 is TGCGCCAGCAGCCTCGACGGTACAGGGGTGACTGAAGCTTTCTTT.

This clonotype has only a few counts. The chain joins TRBV6-1 to TRBJ2-7; D is uncertain. The CDR3 consists of 13 residues. In germline, CDR1 is MNHNS, CDR2 SASEGT. V was cut by 4 bases and J by 9 bases, with 16 bases left in between. The CDR3 protein is CASSGTWSGGQYF. CDR3 nucleotides: TGTGCCAGCAGTGGTACATGGAGTGGCGGGCAGTACTTC.

This clonotype was counted only a few times. CDR3 amino acids: CASSGQGDTGELFF. The CDR3 DNA sequence: TGTGCCAGCAGTGGGCAGGGGGACACCGGGGAGCTGTTTTTT. The chain recombines TRBV6-1 with TRBJ2-2; TRBD1 agrees at 7 bases. This CDR3 contains 14 residues. Germline V CDR1 and CDR2: MNHNS, SASEGT. J was trimmed by 3 bases and V by 4 bases; bases with no gene match: 2.

This clonotype came up many times. This chain joins TRBV28 and TRBJ1-1; D is ambiguous. The germline gives CDR1 MDHEN, CDR2 SYDVKM. V lost 7 bases and J 6 bases, leaving 12 bases between the germline ends. The length of the CDR3 is 12 residues. DNA of the CDR3: TGTGCCAGCACTGCGGTAGGCGCTGAAGCTTTCTTT. Translation gives CASTAVGAEAFF.